This T cell receptor (beta chain) was sequenced during a study of human T cells and chemical hapten exposure. Study-level background: Donors were sensitized with 2% DPC on the upper inner arm.

There are 13 residues in the CDR3. Trimming cost V 6 bases and J 2 bases, with 10 bases left between them. Via MiXCR, TCRdb re-called the RACE reads, giving one row per CDR3 protein. The table shows around 250,000 distinct CDR3 sequences, with 7.5% to 9% occurring only once. Noted time point: pre-sensitization, week 0. Treatment meaning: therapeutic diphenylcyclopropenone sensitization with weekly scalp DPC. This chain joins TRBV12-3 or TRBV12-4 and TRBJ2-5; weak D call: TRBD2 (6 bases). This sequence was found in a woman aged 40 to 50 with alopecia areata. Some clones in this sample may be carry-over from other donors' samples. Sequenced material: whole blood, taken in connection with sensitization to the hapten diphenylcyclopropenone (DPC). The CDR3 DNA follows: TGTGCCAGCAGAGGGACTGGACAAGAGACCCAGTACTTC. Amino acid sequence: CASRGTGQETQYF.